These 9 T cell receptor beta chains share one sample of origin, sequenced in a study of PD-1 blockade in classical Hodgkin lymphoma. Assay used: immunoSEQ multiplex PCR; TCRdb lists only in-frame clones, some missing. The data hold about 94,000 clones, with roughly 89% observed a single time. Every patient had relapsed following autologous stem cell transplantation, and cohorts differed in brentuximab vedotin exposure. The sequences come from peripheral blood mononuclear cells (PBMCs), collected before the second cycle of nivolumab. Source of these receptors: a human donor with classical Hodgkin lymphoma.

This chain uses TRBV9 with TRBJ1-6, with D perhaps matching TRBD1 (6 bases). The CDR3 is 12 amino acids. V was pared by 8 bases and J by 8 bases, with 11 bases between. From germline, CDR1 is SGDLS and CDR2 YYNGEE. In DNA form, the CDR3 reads TGTGCCAGTGGACAGATCGATTCACCCCTCCACTTT. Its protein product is CASGQIDSPLHF.

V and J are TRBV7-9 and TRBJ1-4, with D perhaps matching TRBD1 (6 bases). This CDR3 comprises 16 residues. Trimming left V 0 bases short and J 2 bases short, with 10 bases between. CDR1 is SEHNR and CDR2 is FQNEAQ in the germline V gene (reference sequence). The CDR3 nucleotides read TGTGCCAGCAGCTTAGCGAGGGGGGGTACTAATGAAAAACTGTTTTTT. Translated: CASSLARGGTNEKLFF.

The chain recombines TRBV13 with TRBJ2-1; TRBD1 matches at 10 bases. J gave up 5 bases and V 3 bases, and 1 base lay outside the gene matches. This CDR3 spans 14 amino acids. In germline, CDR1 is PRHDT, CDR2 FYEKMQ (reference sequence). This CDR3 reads CASSFGTGDNEQFF. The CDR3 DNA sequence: TGTGCCAGCAGCTTTGGGACAGGGGACAATGAGCAGTTCTTC. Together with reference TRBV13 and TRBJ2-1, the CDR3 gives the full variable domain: AAGVIQSPRHLIKEKRETATLKCYPIPRHDTVYWYQQGPGQDPQFLISFYEKMQSDKGSIPDRFSAQQFSDYHSELNMSSLELGDSALYFCASSFGTGDNEQFFGPGTRLTVL.

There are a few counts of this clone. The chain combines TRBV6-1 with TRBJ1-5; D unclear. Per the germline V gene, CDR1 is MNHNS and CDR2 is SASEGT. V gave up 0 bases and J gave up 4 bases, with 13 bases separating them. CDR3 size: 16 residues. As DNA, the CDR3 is TGTGCCAGCAGTGAAGCGGGCAAGGGCTTAAATCAGCCCCAGCATTTT. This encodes CASSEAGKGLNQPQHF.

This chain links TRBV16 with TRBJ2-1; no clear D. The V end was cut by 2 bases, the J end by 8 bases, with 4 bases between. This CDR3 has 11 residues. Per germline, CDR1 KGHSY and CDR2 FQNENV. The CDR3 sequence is CASSQTYEQFF. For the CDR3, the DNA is TGTGCCAGCAGCCAAACCTATGAGCAGTTCTTC.

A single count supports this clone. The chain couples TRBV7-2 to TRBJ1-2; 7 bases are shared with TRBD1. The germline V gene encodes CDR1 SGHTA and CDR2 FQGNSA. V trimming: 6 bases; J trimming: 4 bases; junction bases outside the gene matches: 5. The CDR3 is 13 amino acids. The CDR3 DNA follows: TGTGCCAGCAGATGGACAGGAACCTATGGCTACACCTTC. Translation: CASRWTGTYGYTF. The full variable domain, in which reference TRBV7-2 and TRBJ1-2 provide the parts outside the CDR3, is GAGVSQSPSNKVTEKGKDVELRCDPISGHTALYWYRQSLGQGLEFLIYFQGNSAPDKSGLPSDRFSAERTGGSVSTLTIQRTQQEDSAVYLCASRWTGTYGYTFGSGTRLTVV.

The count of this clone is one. This CDR3 reads CATSRLAGTRRETQYF. The CDR3 coding sequence is TGTGCCACCAGCAGATTGGCCGGGACTAGAAGAGAGACCCAGTACTTC. The rearrangement uses TRBV15 and TRBJ2-5, with TRBD2 matching 8 bases. From germline, CDR1 is LNHNV and CDR2 YYDKDF (reference sequence). J gave up 4 bases and V 2 bases, and 9 bases lay outside the gene matches. This CDR3 is 16 amino acids long.

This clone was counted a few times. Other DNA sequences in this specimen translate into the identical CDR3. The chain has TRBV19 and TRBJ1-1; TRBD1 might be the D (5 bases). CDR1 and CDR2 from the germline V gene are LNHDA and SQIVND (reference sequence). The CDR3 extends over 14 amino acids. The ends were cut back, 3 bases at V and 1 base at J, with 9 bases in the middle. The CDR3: CASSIPQGNTEAFF. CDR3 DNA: TGTGCCAGTAGTATCCCTCAGGGGAACACTGAAGCTTTCTTT.

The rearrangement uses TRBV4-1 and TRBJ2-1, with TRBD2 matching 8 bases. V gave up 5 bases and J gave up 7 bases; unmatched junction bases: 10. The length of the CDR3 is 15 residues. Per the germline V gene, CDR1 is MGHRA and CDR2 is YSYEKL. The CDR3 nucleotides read TGCGCCAGCAGCATCAGCGGGAGCCCCGCGAATGAGCAGTTCTTC. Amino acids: CASSISGSPANEQFF.